The sample holds a few counts of the clone carrying this T cell receptor beta chain. The source material, RNA transcripts, was used to amplify TCR beta CDR3 regions. The TCR CDR3 was amplified in a first-round RT-PCR using the HTBI primer set. TCRdb reprocessed the multiplex PCR reads via MiXCR and lists one record per CDR3 protein. This table has some 770,000 distinct CDR3 sequences, roughly 15% appearing once. This record comes from a study of T cells in Graves' hyperthyroidism and ophthalmopathy. For the study at large: Peripheral blood specimens were obtained at initial diagnosis, prior to any treatment.

From germline, CDR1 is MGHRA and CDR2 YSYEKL. The germline V and J ends were trimmed by 1 base and 6 bases, with 7 bases remaining between them. The CDR3 is 13 amino acids. This receptor was obtained from a man between 18 and 35 years old with Graves' hyperthyroidism. The chain uses TRBV4-1 and TRBJ1-5; no clear D. The sequenced sample consisted of blood. The CDR3 reads CASSQVLGQPQHF. The CDR3 region has the DNA TGCGCCAGCAGCCAAGTACTGGGTCAGCCCCAGCATTTT.